These 5 T cell receptor beta chains came from one sample sequenced in a study of blood T cell repertoires in COVID-19. Measured with immunoSEQ multiplex PCR; TCRdb has only the in-frame clones, and not every one. The sample shows tens of thousands of clones, more than 75% of them seen only once. Source material: peripheral blood. These receptor sequences come from a human donor with active COVID-19. The donor label of this sample is uncertain.

The V and J genes are TRBV27 and TRBJ1-2, with TRBD1 matching over 10 bases. The length of the CDR3 is 15 residues. Per the germline V gene, CDR1 is MNHEY and CDR2 is SMNVEV (reference sequence). Trimming at V came to 4 bases and at J to 1 base, leaving 3 bases not matched to a gene. CDR3 in amino acids: CASSSWDRGNYGYTF. CDR3 DNA sequence: TGTGCCAGCAGTTCGTGGGACAGGGGTAACTATGGCTACACCTTC.

This clone was found once. The chain is built from TRBV19 and TRBJ1-6, with D uncertain. From germline, CDR1 is LNHDA and CDR2 SQIVND (reference sequence). The ends were cut back, 3 bases at V and 7 bases at J, with 4 bases in the middle. This CDR3 is built from 12 residues. The CDR3 reads CASSIQNSPLHF. The CDR3 nucleotides read TGTGCCAGTAGTATTCAGAATTCACCCCTCCACTTT.

The V and J genes are TRBV2 and TRBJ2-7, with D perhaps matching TRBD2 (5 bases). The germline V and J ends were trimmed by 5 bases and 0 bases, with 14 bases remaining between them. Germline V lookup: CDR1 SNHLY, CDR2 FYNNEI. The CDR3 has 15 amino acids. CDR3 region: CASSFPRGNSYEQYF. The DNA of the CDR3 is TGTGCCAGCAGTTTTCCCCGAGGGAACTCCTACGAGCAGTACTTC.

The chain has TRBV19 and TRBJ2-5; D uncertain. The V gene's germline CDR1 is LNHDA and CDR2 SQIVND (reference sequence). Trimming removed 5 bases from V and 4 bases from J, with 11 bases in between. CDR3 length equals 13 residues. CDR3 sequence reads: CASSRQAAETQYF. The CDR3 nucleotides are TGTGCCAGTAGTCGGCAGGCAGCAGAGACCCAGTACTTC.

The chain combines TRBV18 with TRBJ1-1; possibly TRBD1 for D (5 bases). V was cut by 10 bases and J by 10 bases, with 28 bases left in between. Per germline, CDR1 KGHSH and CDR2 LQKENI. The length of the CDR3 is 15 residues. The CDR3 here is CATRNSSRVAGRAFF. The CDR3 bases are TGTGCCACCCGAAACAGTTCCAGGGTGGCTGGAAGAGCTTTCTTT.